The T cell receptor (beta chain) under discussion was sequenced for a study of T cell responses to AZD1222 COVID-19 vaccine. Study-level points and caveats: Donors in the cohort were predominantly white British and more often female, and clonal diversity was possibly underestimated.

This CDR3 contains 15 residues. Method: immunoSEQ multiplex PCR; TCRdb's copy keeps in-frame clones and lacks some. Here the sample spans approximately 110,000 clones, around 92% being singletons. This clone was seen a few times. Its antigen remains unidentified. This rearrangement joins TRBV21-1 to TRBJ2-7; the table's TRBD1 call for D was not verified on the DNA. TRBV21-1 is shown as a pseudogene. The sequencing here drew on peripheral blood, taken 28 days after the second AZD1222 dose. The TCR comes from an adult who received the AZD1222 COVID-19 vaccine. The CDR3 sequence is CASSKAGTAAYEQYF. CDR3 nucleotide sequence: TGTGCCAGCAGCAAAGCTGGGACAGCGGCTTACGAGCAGTACTTC.